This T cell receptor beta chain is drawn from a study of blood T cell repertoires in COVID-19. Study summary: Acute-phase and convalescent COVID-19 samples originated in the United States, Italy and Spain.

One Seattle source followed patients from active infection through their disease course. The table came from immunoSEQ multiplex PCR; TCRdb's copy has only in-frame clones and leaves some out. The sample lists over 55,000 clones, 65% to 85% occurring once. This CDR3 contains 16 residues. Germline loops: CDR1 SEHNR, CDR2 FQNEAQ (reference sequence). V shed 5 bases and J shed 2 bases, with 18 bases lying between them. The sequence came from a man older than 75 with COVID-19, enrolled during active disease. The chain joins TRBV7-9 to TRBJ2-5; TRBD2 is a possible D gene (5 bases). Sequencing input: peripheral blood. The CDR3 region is CASSLSAPGWQETQYF. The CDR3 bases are TGTGCCAGCAGCCTCAGCGCCCCGGGATGGCAAGAGACCCAGTACTTC.